This TCR beta chain appears in the sequencing data of a study of blood T cell repertoires in COVID-19. The wider study: The analysed material was cDNA or gDNA that came from T cells, B-cell-depleted T cells, or PBMCs.

Trimming removed 5 bases from V and 8 bases from J, with 25 bases in between. Germline V gene sequence: CDR1 SGHNT, CDR2 YENEEA. This CDR3 region has 17 residues. Assay: immunoSEQ multiplex PCR; the TCRdb copy retains only in-frame clones and omits some. The table shows 250,000 to 400,000 clones, with around 89% occurring only once. Sequencing was performed on peripheral blood. The TCR was taken from a woman aged 25 to 45 with COVID-19, enrolled during active disease. V gene TRBV11-3 combines with J gene TRBJ2-1; D is perhaps TRBD2 (6 bases). Here the CDR3 reads CASSPLGGGRGRDEQFF. The CDR3, as DNA: TGTGCCAGCAGCCCGTTAGGAGGAGGGCGGGGACGGGATGAGCAGTTCTTC.